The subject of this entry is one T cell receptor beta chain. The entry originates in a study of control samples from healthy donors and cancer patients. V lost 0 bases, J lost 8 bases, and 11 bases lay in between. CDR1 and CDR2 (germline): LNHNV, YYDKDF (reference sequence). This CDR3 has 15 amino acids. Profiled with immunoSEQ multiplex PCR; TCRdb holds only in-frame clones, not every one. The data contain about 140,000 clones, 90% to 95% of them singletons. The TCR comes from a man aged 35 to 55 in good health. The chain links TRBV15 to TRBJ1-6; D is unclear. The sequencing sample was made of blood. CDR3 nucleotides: TGTGCCACCAGCAGAGATGGTATCGGATATTCACCCCTCCACTTT. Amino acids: CATSRDGIGYSPLHF.